Many counts were recorded for the clone carrying this TCR beta chain. Its antigen is not identified. The source of the sample is a study of early T cells in non-severe SARS-CoV-2 infection. Study overall: From unsorted whole blood, bulk RNA was sequenced, and the chains remained unpaired.

Trimming cost V 0 bases and J 2 bases, with 13 bases left between them. CDR3 length equals 16 residues. Germline V gene data show CDR1 as SGHDT and CDR2 as YYEEEE. Each single cDNA molecule received a unique molecular identifier. TCRdb reprocessed the 5' RACE reads with MiXCR, giving one entry per CDR3 protein. The data contain 15,000 to 20,000 distinct CDR3 sequences, about 5% of them singletons. Notes on the study in general: The study's VDJdb matching favored anti-spike CD8 responses and missed private and CD4 specificities.

The V call is TRBV5-6, the J call TRBJ2-3, with D unclear. The sequence came from an adult who was a healthcare worker with PCR-confirmed SARS-CoV-2 infection or an uninfected control (not recorded which). Sequenced: whole blood. The CDR3 loop is CASSLGRQIFTDTQYF. The CDR3 DNA sequence: TGTGCCAGCAGCTTGGGGCGGCAGATTTTCACAGATACGCAGTATTTT.